The 18 T cell receptor beta chains below all came from one sample that was sequenced in a study of cytomegalovirus exposure and HLA in healthy donors. The study ran its PCR with 60 Vbeta and 13 Jbeta primers. Clones were sequenced by immunoSEQ multiplex PCR, and TCRdb holds only the in-frame ones, with some missing. Of 55,000 to 80,000 clones listed, 75% are singletons. Sequenced sample: PBMCs. The source of these receptors is a woman between 35 and 50 years old in good health and CMV-seropositive.

This clone was detected a few times. The chain couples TRBV19 to TRBJ1-2; 8 nucleotides line up with TRBD1. J lost 5 bases, V lost 3 bases, and 14 bases had no gene match. This CDR3 has 17 amino acids. CDR1 is LNHDA, CDR2 SQIVND, per germline (reference sequence). The CDR3 protein is CASSIRQGKFGVYGYTF. In DNA form, the CDR3 reads TGTGCCAGTAGTATTAGACAGGGGAAATTCGGGGTATATGGCTACACCTTC.

This rearrangement joins TRBV13 to TRBJ2-1; D is possibly TRBD1 (5 bases). CDR3 size: 12 residues. Germline V lookup: CDR1 PRHDT, CDR2 FYEKMQ (reference sequence). V lost 5 bases and J 7 bases, leaving 9 bases between the germline ends. In DNA, the CDR3 is TGTGCCAGCAGCACCAGGGTTAATGAGCAGTTCTTC. Amino acids: CASSTRVNEQFF.

The rearrangement links TRBV19 to TRBJ1-4; 7 nucleotides line up with TRBD1. Germline CDR1 reads LNHDA; CDR2 reads SQIVND (reference sequence). The CDR3 spans 17 residues. V lost 4 bases and J lost 5; bases outside the gene matches: 13. CDR3 residues: CASSTRIRTGENEKLFF. In nucleotides, the CDR3 is TGTGCCAGTAGTACCCGGATCCGGACAGGAGAAAATGAAAAACTGTTTTTT.

This clone has a handful of counts. CDR3 protein: CASSEPTGAGGYTF. CDR3 DNA sequence: TGTGCCAGCAGTGAACCGACAGGGGCGGGCGGCTACACCTTC. V gene TRBV6-1 combines with J gene TRBJ1-2, with 8 bases matching TRBD1. The J segment lost 8 bases and the V segment lost 2 bases, leaving 7 bases of the junction unmatched. The length of the CDR3 is 14 residues. CDR1 and CDR2 from the germline V gene are MNHNS and SASEGT.

V gene TRBV7-2 combines with J gene TRBJ1-3; D is ambiguous. The CDR3 has 14 amino acids. Trimming shortened V by 1 base and J by 1 base, and 5 bases separated the two germline ends. Germline CDR1 is SGHTA and CDR2 is FQGNSA. CDR3 protein: CASSLGVSGNTIYF. The CDR3, as DNA: TGTGCCAGCAGCTTAGGAGTATCTGGAAACACCATATATTTT. Full variable domain (remainder filled in from reference TRBV7-2 and TRBJ1-3): GAGVSQSPSNKVTEKGKDVELRCDPISGHTALYWYRQSLGQGLEFLIYFQGNSAPDKSGLPSDRFSAERTGGSVSTLTIQRTQQEDSAVYLCASSLGVSGNTIYFGEGSWLTVV.

This clone has a single count. The chain couples TRBV7-9 to TRBJ2-7, with D unclear. V was trimmed by 10 bases and J by 0 bases, leaving 13 bases between them. The CDR3 is 13 amino acids. Germline V gene lookup returns CDR1 SEHNR and CDR2 FQNEAQ (reference sequence). The CDR3 DNA reads TGTGCCACCGCCGCTCCTAGCTCCTACGAGCAGTACTTC. Protein: CATAAPSSYEQYF.

The chain recombines TRBV7-2 with TRBJ1-5, with D possibly matching TRBD1 (6 bases). The ends were cut back, 6 bases at V and 3 bases at J, with 15 bases in the middle. Germline CDR1 SGHTA, CDR2 FQGNSA. The CDR3 consists of 15 residues. CDR3: CASRPTGTFNQPQHF. As DNA, the CDR3 is TGTGCCAGCAGACCGACAGGAACCTTCAATCAGCCCCAGCATTTT.

The V and J genes are TRBV6-6 and TRBJ1-2, with D possibly being TRBD1 (6 bases). CDR1 and CDR2 from the germline V gene are MNHNY and SVGAGI (reference sequence). Trimming removed 0 bases at V and 8 bases at J, with 13 bases between. The CDR3 spans 14 residues. CDR3 DNA: TGTGCCAGCAGTTACTCGAGCAGGGGCGCGGGCTACACCTTC. Translated, it gives CASSYSSRGAGYTF.

V is TRBV4-2 and J is TRBJ2-7; weak D call: TRBD1 (5 bases). This CDR3 contains 16 residues. Trimming pared 0 bases from V and 2 bases from J, leaving 14 bases between. Per germline, CDR1 LGHNA and CDR2 YNFKEQ. CDR3: CASSQDTGQGTYEQYF. The DNA for the CDR3 is TGTGCCAGCAGCCAAGATACAGGCCAGGGAACCTACGAGCAGTACTTC.

The J gene is TRBJ1-4, the V gene TRBV5-8; TRBD1 matches at 10 bases. Germline V CDR1 and CDR2: SGHTS, YDEGEE. V lost 0 bases, J lost 5 bases, and 4 bases stayed unmatched. The CDR3 has 16 residues. CDR3 amino acids: CASSLGGTGVNEKLFF. The CDR3 DNA reads as TGTGCCAGCAGCTTGGGAGGGACAGGGGTCAATGAAAAACTGTTTTTT.

The chain combines TRBV18 with TRBJ1-1; maybe TRBD1 (5 bases). Trimming left V 3 bases short and J 5 bases short, with 10 bases between. Looked up from germline, CDR1 is KGHSH and CDR2 is LQKENI. The CDR3 contains 13 residues. As DNA, the CDR3 is TGTGCCAGCTCACCTCGGGGGGGGACTGAAGCTTTCTTT. Translation gives CASSPRGGTEAFF.

This clone came up once. The CDR3 DNA reads TGTGCCAGCAGTGAACCCCTTCCGGGAACCGGGGAGCTGTTTTTT. Translating it yields CASSEPLPGTGELFF. The rearrangement joins TRBV6-1 to TRBJ2-2; the D gene is possibly TRBD2 (5 bases). The CDR3 sequence is 15 residues long. The ends were cut back, 2 bases at V and 5 bases at J, with 12 bases in the middle. CDR1 is MNHNS, CDR2 SASEGT, per germline.

The chain carries TRBV9 and TRBJ2-1; weak D call: TRBD2 (5 bases). V lost 3 bases, J lost 4 bases, and 8 bases lay in between. Germline V gene data show CDR1 as SGDLS and CDR2 as YYNGEE. This CDR3 comprises 13 residues. DNA of the CDR3: TGTGCCAGCAGCGGAGCGGTTTACAATGAGCAGTTCTTC. It codes for CASSGAVYNEQFF.

The V gene is TRBV5-1, the J gene TRBJ2-3, with unresolved D. The CDR3 loop spans 12 amino acids. The V gene's germline CDR1 is SGHRS and CDR2 YFSETQ. V was clipped by 2 bases and J by 4 bases, with 5 bases between them. The CDR3 DNA follows: TGCGCCAGCAGCTTCAACTCAGATACGCAGTATTTT. Translating it yields CASSFNSDTQYF. The whole variable domain, filled in from reference TRBV5-1 and TRBJ2-3, reads KAGVTQTPRYLIKTRGQQVTLSCSPISGHRSVSWYQQTPGQGLQFLFEYFSETQRNKGNFPGRFSGRQFSNSRSEMNVSTLELGDSALYLCASSFNSDTQYFGPGTRLTVL.

The gene calls are TRBV5-4 and TRBJ2-7; 8 positions match TRBD1. V lost 4 bases to trimming and J lost 1 base; unmatched junction nucleotides: 10. The CDR3 sequence is 16 residues long. Germline CDR1 is SGHNT and CDR2 is YYREEE (reference sequence). As DNA, the CDR3 is TGTGCCAGCAGCCTTCGAGACAGGGGCCCTTCCTACGAGCAGTACTTC. Its translation: CASSLRDRGPSYEQYF.

This clone was recorded a few times. The chain carries TRBV6-5 and TRBJ2-7; no reliable D call. Germline V gene lookup returns CDR1 MNHEY and CDR2 SVGAGI. CDR3 length: 13 amino acids. Trimming took off 6 bases at V and 0 bases at J, with 9 bases between the two ends. CDR3 sequence reads: CASRKQSSYEQYF. CDR3 coding DNA: TGTGCCAGCAGGAAACAGAGCTCCTACGAGCAGTACTTC.

The rearrangement links TRBV7-9 to TRBJ1-1; a possible D gene is TRBD1 (5 bases). CDR1 SEHNR and CDR2 FQNEAQ come from the germline V gene (reference sequence). The CDR3 sequence is 14 residues long. V lost 7 bases and J lost 1, with 13 bases in between. CDR3 region: CASKSAGPNTEAFF. The DNA for the CDR3 is TGTGCCAGCAAGTCGGCAGGGCCGAACACTGAAGCTTTCTTT. Variable domain in full (rest from reference TRBV7-9 and TRBJ1-1): DTGVSQNPRHKITKRGQNVTFRCDPISEHNRLYWYRQTLGQGPEFLTYFQNEAQLEKSRLLSDRFSAERPKGSFSTLEIQRTEQGDSAMYLCASKSAGPNTEAFFGQGTRLTVV.

V and J are TRBV30 and TRBJ1-1; D is unclear. CDR1 and CDR2 (germline): GTSNPN, SVGIG (reference sequence). The V end was cut by 0 bases, the J end by 3 bases, with 8 bases between. CDR3 length: 13 amino acids. The CDR3 DNA reads as TGTGCCTGGAGTGTCTTGAGGGACACTGAAGCTTTCTTT. Translated: CAWSVLRDTEAFF.